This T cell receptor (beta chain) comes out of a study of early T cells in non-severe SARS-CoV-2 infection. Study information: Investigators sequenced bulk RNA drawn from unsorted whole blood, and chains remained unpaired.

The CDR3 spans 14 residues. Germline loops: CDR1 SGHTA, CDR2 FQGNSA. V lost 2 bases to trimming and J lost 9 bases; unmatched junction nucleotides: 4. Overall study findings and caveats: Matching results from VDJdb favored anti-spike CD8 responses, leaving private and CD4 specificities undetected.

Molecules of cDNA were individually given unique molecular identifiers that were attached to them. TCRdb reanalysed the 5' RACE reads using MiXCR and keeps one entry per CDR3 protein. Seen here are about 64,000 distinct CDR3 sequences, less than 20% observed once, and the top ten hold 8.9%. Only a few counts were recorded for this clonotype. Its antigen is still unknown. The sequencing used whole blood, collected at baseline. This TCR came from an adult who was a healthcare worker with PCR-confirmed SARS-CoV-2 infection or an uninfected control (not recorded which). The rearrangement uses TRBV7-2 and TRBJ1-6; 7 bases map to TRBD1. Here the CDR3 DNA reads TGTGCCAGCAGCTTACAGGGGGTCGGTTCACCCCTCCACTTT. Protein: CASSLQGVGSPLHF.